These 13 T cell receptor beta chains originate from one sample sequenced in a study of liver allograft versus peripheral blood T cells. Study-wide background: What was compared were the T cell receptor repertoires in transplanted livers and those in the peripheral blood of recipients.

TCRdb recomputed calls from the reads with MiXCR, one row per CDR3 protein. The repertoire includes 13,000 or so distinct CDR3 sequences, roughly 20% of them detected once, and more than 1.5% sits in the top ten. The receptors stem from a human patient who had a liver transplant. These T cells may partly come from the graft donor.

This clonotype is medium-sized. The DNA of the CDR3 is TGCAGCGTTGAAGGGCTTACTGGAGAGACCCAGTACTTC. Its protein product is CSVEGLTGETQYF. The chain links TRBV29-1 to TRBJ2-5; D is uncertain. Germline V gives CDR1 SQVTM, CDR2 ANQGSEA. There are 13 residues in the CDR3. Trimming cost V 1 base and J 4 bases, with 10 bases left between them.

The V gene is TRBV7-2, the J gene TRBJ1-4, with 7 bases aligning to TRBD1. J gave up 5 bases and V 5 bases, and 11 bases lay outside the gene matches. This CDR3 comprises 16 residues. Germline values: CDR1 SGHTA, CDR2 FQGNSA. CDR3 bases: TGTGCCAGCAGCCCCGGGACAGTCGCCTACAATGAAAAACTGTTTTTT. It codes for CASSPGTVAYNEKLFF. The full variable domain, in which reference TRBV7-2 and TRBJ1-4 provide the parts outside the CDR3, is GAGVSQSPSNKVTEKGKDVELRCDPISGHTALYWYRQSLGQGLEFLIYFQGNSAPDKSGLPSDRFSAERTGGSVSTLTIQRTQQEDSAVYLCASSPGTVAYNEKLFFGSGTQLSVL.

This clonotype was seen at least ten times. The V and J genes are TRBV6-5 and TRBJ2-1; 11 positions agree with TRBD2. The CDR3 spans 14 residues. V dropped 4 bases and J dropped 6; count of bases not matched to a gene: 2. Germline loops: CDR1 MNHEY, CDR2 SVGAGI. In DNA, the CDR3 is TGTGCCAGCAGTTCCGGGACTAGCGGCAATGAGCAGTTCTTC. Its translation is CASSSGTSGNEQFF.

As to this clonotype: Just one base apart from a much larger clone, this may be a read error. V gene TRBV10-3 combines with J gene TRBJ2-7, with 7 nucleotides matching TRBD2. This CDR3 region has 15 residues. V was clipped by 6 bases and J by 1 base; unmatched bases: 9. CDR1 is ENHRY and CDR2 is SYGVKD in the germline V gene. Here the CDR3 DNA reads TGTGCCATCAGAGTGTCGACTAGCAGGTCCTACGAGCAGTACTTC. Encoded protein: CAIRVSTSRSYEQYF.

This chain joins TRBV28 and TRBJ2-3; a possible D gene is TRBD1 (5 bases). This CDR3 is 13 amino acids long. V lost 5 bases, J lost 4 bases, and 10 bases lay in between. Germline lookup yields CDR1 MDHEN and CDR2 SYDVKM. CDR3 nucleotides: TGTGCCAGCAGTGGGGCGGCGTCAGATACGCAGTATTTT. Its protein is CASSGAASDTQYF.

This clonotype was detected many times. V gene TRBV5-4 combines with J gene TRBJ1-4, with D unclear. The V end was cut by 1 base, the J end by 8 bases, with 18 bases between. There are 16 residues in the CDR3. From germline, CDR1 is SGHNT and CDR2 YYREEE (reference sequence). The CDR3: CASSLSGGSGREKLFF. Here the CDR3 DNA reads TGTGCCAGCAGCTTGTCCGGCGGGTCAGGACGAGAAAAACTGTTTTTT.

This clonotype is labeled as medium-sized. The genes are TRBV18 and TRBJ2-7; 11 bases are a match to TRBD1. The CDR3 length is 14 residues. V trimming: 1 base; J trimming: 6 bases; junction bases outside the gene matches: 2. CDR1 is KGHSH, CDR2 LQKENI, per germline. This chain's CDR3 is CASSPRTGGGEQYF. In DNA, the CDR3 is TGTGCCAGCTCACCACGGACAGGGGGCGGCGAGCAGTACTTC. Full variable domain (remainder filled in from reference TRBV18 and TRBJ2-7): NAGVMQNPRHLVRRRGQEARLRCSPMKGHSHVYWYRQLPEEGLKFMVYLQKENIIDESGMPKERFSAEFPKEGPSILRIQQVVRGDSAAYFCASSPRTGGGEQYFGPGTRLTVT.

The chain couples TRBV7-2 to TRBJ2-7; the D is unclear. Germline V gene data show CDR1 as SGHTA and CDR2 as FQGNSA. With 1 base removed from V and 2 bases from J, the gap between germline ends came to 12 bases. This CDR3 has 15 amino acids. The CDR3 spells CASSLEWRPAYEQYF. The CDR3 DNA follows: TGTGCCAGCAGCTTAGAGTGGCGGCCTGCCTACGAGCAGTACTTC.

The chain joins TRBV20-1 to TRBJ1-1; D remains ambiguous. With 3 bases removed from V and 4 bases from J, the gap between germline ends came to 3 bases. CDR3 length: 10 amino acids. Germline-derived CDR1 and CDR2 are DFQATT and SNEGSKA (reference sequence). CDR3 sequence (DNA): TGCAGTGCTAGTTTCACTGAAGCTTTCTTT. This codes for CSASFTEAFF.

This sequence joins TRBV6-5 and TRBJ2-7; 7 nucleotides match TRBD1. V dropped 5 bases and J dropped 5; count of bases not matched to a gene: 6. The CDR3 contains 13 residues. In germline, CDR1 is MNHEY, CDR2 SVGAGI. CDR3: CASSPSGTDEQYF. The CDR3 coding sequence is TGTGCCAGCAGTCCCTCCGGGACAGACGAGCAGTACTTC.

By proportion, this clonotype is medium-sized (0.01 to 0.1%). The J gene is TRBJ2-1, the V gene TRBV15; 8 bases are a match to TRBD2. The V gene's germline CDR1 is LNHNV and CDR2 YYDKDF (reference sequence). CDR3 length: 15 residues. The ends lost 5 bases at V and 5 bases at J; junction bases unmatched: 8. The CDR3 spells CATSGHSGTHNEQFF. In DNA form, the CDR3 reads TGTGCCACCAGCGGGCATAGCGGGACCCACAATGAGCAGTTCTTC.

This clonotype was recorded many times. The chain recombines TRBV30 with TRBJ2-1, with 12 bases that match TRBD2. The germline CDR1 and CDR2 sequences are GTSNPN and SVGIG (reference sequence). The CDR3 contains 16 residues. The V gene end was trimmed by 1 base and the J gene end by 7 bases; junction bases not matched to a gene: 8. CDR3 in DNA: TGTGCCTGGAGTGGAGACCTAGCGGGAGGGAGGAATGAGCAGTTCTTC. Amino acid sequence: CAWSGDLAGGRNEQFF.

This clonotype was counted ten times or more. The CDR3, as DNA: TGTGCCAGCAGGAAGGCAGATACGCAGTATTTT. Residues: CASRKADTQYF. V is TRBV6-1 and J is TRBJ2-3; D is unresolved. Germline CDR1 is MNHNS and CDR2 is SASEGT. This CDR3 contains 11 residues. V lost 6 bases and J lost 4, with 5 bases in between.